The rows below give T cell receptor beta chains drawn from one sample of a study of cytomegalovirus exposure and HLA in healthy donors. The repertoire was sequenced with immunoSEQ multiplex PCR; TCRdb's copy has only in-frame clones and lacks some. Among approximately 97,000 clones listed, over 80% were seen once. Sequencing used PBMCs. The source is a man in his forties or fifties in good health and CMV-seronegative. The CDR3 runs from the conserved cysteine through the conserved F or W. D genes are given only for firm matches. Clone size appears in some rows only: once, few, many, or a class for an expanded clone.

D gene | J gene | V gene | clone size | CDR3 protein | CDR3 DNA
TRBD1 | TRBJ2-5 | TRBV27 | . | CASSLLTGVETQYF | TGTGCCAGCAGTTTACTGACAGGGGTTGAGACCCAGTACTTC
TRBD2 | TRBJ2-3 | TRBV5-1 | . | CASSTSGGTDTQYF | TGCGCCAGCTCCACTAGCGGGGGGACAGATACGCAGTATTTT
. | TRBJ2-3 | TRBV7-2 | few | CASSRRAGVGTDTQYF | TGTGCCAGCAGCCGACGGGCAGGGGTGGGCACAGATACGCAGTATTTT
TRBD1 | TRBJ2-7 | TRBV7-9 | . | CASSLSPGGYEQYF | TGTGCCAGCAGCTTATCCCCAGGGGGCTACGAGCAGTACTTC
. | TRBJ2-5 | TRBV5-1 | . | CASSTRGDQETQYF | TGCGCCAGCAGCACTCGGGGAGACCAAGAGACCCAGTACTTC
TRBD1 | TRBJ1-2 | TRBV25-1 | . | CASSELGDSYGYTF | TGTGCCAGCAGTGAATTGGGGGACAGCTATGGCTACACCTTC
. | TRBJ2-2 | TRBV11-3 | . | CASSSGPNTGELFF | TGTGCCAGCAGTTCAGGTCCGAACACCGGGGAGCTGTTTTTT
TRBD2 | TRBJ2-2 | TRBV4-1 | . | CASSQLGLAGGNTGELFF | TGCGCCAGCAGCCAGTTGGGACTAGCGGGGGGGAACACCGGGGAGCTGTTTTTT
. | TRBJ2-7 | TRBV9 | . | CASSPSASNLYEQYF | TGTGCCAGCAGCCCCTCCGCCTCGAACCTATACGAGCAGTACTTC
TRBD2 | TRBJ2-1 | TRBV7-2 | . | CATRIAGVNEQFF | TGTGCCACCCGGATAGCGGGGGTCAATGAGCAGTTCTTC
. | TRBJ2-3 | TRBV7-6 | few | CASSLERGDTQYF | TGTGCCAGCAGCTTAGAAAGAGGAGATACGCAGTATTTT
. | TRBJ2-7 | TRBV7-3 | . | CASSSSSYEQYF | TGTGCCAGCAGCTCCTCCTCCTACGAGCAGTACTTC
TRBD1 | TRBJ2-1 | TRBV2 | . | CASSGPGQGYNEQFF | TGTGCCAGCAGTGGACCGGGACAGGGTTATAATGAGCAGTTCTTC
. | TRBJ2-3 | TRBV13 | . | CASSLGASGTLRTDTQYF | TGTGCCAGCAGCTTAGGCGCGTCGGGGACACTTCGCACAGATACGCAGTATTTT